Shown below are 15 T cell receptor beta chains from a single sample sequenced in a study of blood T cell repertoires in COVID-19. Only in-frame clones appear in the TCRdb table, and some are missing; sequencing was by immunoSEQ multiplex PCR. The table has under 200,000 clones, about four fifths seen once. Sequenced material: peripheral blood. All receptors derive from a man between 65 and 85 years old with active or convalescent COVID-19.

The chain joins TRBV5-1 to TRBJ2-7, with a possible D match to TRBD2 (6 bases). The V gene lost 0 bases and the J gene lost 4 bases, with 17 bases spanning the gap. The CDR3 is made up of 16 amino acids. Germline values: CDR1 SGHRS, CDR2 YFSETQ. This CDR3 is CASSLGTTRSLYEQYF. CDR3 sequence (DNA): TGCGCCAGCAGCTTGGGGACTACGAGGTCATTATACGAGCAGTACTTC.

The CDR3 spells CASSVSGQSTDTQYF. The CDR3 DNA reads TGTGCCAGCAGCGTTTCGGGACAAAGCACAGATACGCAGTATTTT. The chain combines TRBV9 with TRBJ2-3; perhaps TRBD1 as D (6 bases). Looked up from germline, CDR1 is SGDLS and CDR2 is YYNGEE. The CDR3 is 15 amino acids. V lost 2 bases to trimming and J lost 0 bases, with 10 bases between them.

Only one count was recorded for this clone. The rearrangement links TRBV3-1 (or the pseudogene TRBV3-2) to TRBJ1-2, with 8 nucleotides matching TRBD1. V shed 6 bases, J shed 2 bases, and the junction held 2 bases outside the gene matches. The V gene's germline CDR1 is LGHDT and CDR2 YNNKEL (reference sequence). The length of the CDR3 is 13 residues. The CDR3 loop is CASSRDRNYGYTF. In DNA, the CDR3 is TGTGCCAGCAGTCGGGACAGGAACTATGGCTACACCTTC.

This sequence joins TRBV6-6 and TRBJ1-5, with D uncertain. The CDR3 loop spans 16 amino acids. The germline V gene has CDR1 MNHNY and CDR2 SVGAGI (reference sequence). Trimming took off 6 bases at V and 3 bases at J, with 18 bases between the two ends. The CDR3 DNA sequence: TGTGCCAGCAGGCATAGGGCAGGAGGCGACAATCAGCCCCAGCATTTT. Translating gives CASRHRAGGDNQPQHF.

The rearrangement links TRBV2 to TRBJ2-1; TRBD2 matches at 16 bases. Germline values: CDR1 SNHLY, CDR2 FYNNEI. Trimming took 7 bases from V and 7 from J; bases not matched to a gene: 7. This CDR3 contains 16 residues. The CDR3 loop is CASTSGTSGRGNEQFF. The DNA of the CDR3 is TGTGCCAGCACCTCCGGGACTAGCGGGAGGGGGAATGAGCAGTTCTTC.

The chain recombines TRBV13 with TRBJ1-6; D is perhaps TRBD1 (5 bases). The CDR3 is made up of 16 amino acids. The V and J ends lost 0 bases and 1 base respectively, with 7 bases between them. Germline CDR1 is PRHDT and CDR2 is FYEKMQ (reference sequence). The CDR3 sequence: CASSLGRGSYNSPLHF. For the CDR3, the DNA is TGTGCCAGCAGCTTAGGCCGGGGGTCCTATAATTCACCCCTCCACTTT.

V and J are TRBV6-5 and TRBJ2-7, with D maybe TRBD1 (6 bases). CDR3 size: 15 residues. With 6 bases removed from V and 4 bases from J, the gap between germline ends came to 19 bases. In germline, CDR1 is MNHEY, CDR2 SVGAGI. The chain's CDR3 is CASRTGPRSKYEQYF. The CDR3 DNA follows: TGTGCCAGCAGAACAGGGCCTCGATCAAAGTACGAGCAGTACTTC.

The chain combines TRBV28 with TRBJ1-2; 8 bases are shared with TRBD1. Looked up from germline, CDR1 is MDHEN and CDR2 is SYDVKM. V lost 6 bases to trimming and J lost 6 bases; unmatched junction nucleotides: 9. The length of the CDR3 is 14 residues. The CDR3 region is CASSPAGGGHGYTF. CDR3 DNA sequence: TGTGCCAGCAGCCCCGCAGGGGGCGGGCATGGCTACACCTTC.

CDR3 nucleotide sequence: TGTGCCAGCAGTGACCAGGGCTTCAATGAGCAGTTCTTC. Translating it yields CASSDQGFNEQFF. The chain uses TRBV6-1 and TRBJ2-1; D possibly corresponds to TRBD1 (5 bases). V was cut by 3 bases and J by 6 bases, with 9 bases left in between. The CDR3 covers 13 residues. CDR1 and CDR2 (germline): MNHNS, SASEGT.

This sequence joins TRBV30 and TRBJ1-1; TRBD1 is a possible D gene (5 bases). CDR3 size: 13 residues. Germline V gives CDR1 GTSNPN, CDR2 SVGIG (reference sequence). Trimming pared 5 bases from V and 5 bases from J, leaving 15 bases between. CDR3 nucleotides: TGTGCCTGGGGACGTTTCGGGGGGACTGAAGCTTTCTTT. This encodes CAWGRFGGTEAFF. Together with reference TRBV30 and TRBJ1-1, the CDR3 gives the full variable domain: SQTIHQWPATLVQPVGSPLSLECTVEGTSNPNLYWYRQAAGRGLQLLFYSVGIGQISSEVPQNLSASRPQDRQFILSSKKLLLSDSGFYLCAWGRFGGTEAFFGQGTRLTVV.

This clone was counted between two and nine times. The chain carries TRBV30 and TRBJ2-2, with a tentative D call TRBD1 (6 bases). This CDR3 region has 15 residues. Trimming stripped 0 bases from V and 4 bases from J, with 12 bases between. Germline CDR1 reads GTSNPN; CDR2 reads SVGIG (reference sequence). As DNA, the CDR3 is TGTGCCTGGAGTGTAACGAGACAGGTCACCGGGGAGCTGTTTTTT. Protein sequence: CAWSVTRQVTGELFF.

The table lists this clone with a count of one. V gene TRBV6-1 combines with J gene TRBJ1-6; a possible D gene is TRBD1 (5 bases). The CDR3 is 15 amino acids. V was pared by 3 bases and J by 4 bases, with 10 bases between. CDR1 and CDR2 (germline): MNHNS, SASEGT. This CDR3 is CASSEQGRYNSPLHF. The CDR3 coding sequence is TGTGCCAGCAGTGAGCAGGGAAGGTATAATTCACCCCTCCACTTT.

This clone occurred a few times. The chain employs TRBV19 and TRBJ2-3; TRBD1 matches 10 bases. Trimming at V came to 4 bases and at J to 4 bases, leaving 5 bases not matched to a gene. The CDR3 spans 15 residues. The germline V gene encodes CDR1 LNHDA and CDR2 SQIVND (reference sequence). The CDR3 coding sequence is TGTGCCAGTAGTAGGGGGACAGGGGCAGCAGATACGCAGTATTTT. It is translated as CASSRGTGAADTQYF.

The chain couples TRBV18 to TRBJ1-3, with 9 bases fitting TRBD1. Losses at the gene ends were 3 bases for V and 0 bases for J; bases not matched to a gene: 9. The germline V gene has CDR1 KGHSH and CDR2 LQKENI. There are 18 residues in the CDR3. The CDR3 protein is CASSPVSGTGLSGNTIYF. CDR3 in DNA: TGTGCCAGCTCACCGGTCTCCGGGACAGGGCTCTCTGGAAACACCATATATTTT.

The rearrangement joins TRBV13 to TRBJ2-1, with 7 bases aligning to TRBD2. The CDR3 covers 15 residues. Germline-derived CDR1 and CDR2 are PRHDT and FYEKMQ (reference sequence). V trimming: 5 bases; J trimming: 6 bases; junction bases outside the gene matches: 10. CDR3 DNA: TGTGCCAGCAGCCCCCAAGCGGGACGCTTCAATGAGCAGTTCTTC. Protein sequence: CASSPQAGRFNEQFF.